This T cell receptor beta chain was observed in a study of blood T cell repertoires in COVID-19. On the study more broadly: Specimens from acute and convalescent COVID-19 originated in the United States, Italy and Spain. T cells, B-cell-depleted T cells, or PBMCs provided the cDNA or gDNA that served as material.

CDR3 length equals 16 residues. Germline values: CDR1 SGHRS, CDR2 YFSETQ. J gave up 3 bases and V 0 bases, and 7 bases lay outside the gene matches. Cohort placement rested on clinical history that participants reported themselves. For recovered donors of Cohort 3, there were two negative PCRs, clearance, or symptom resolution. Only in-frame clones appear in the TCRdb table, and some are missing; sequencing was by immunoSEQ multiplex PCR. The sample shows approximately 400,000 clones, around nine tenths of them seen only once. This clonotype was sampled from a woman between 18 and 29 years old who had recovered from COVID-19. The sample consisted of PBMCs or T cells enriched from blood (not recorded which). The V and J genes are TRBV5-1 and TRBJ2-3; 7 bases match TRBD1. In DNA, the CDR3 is TGCGCCAGCAGCTTGGCCGCGACAGGGAAAACAGATACGCAGTATTTT. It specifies CASSLAATGKTDTQYF.